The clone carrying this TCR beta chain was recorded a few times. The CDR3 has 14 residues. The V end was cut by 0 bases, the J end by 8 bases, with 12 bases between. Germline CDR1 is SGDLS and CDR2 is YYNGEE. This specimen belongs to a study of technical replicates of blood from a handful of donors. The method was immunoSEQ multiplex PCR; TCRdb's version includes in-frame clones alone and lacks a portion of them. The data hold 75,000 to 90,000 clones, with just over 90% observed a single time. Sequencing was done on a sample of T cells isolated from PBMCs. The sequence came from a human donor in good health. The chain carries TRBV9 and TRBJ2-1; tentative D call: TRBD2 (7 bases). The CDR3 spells CASSVEGGGYEQFF. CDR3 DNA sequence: TGTGCCAGCAGCGTAGAAGGCGGGGGCTATGAGCAGTTCTTC.